The T cell receptor (beta chain) under discussion was sequenced for a study of cytomegalovirus exposure and HLA in healthy donors. The study's findings and limits: Researchers left out some V segments, among them TRBV6-2 and TRBV6-3, as indistinguishable.

V lost 2 bases and J 4 bases, leaving 13 bases between the germline ends. CDR3 size: 15 residues. The germline V gene has CDR1 MRHNA and CDR2 SNTAGT. Concerning this clone itself: Its target is unknown.

The PCR employed 60 Vbeta primers together with 13 Jbeta primers. The assay was immunoSEQ multiplex PCR, and TCRdb's table has in-frame clones only and misses some. The sample carries roughly 55,000 clones, around 81% recorded once. The chain recombines TRBV6-4 with TRBJ2-3; tentative D call: TRBD2 (6 bases). Sequenced input: PBMCs. This TCR was sampled from a boy younger than 18 in good health and CMV-seropositive. CDR3: CASSDRAWGADTQYF. CDR3 bases: TGTGCCAGCAGTGACCGAGCGTGGGGGGCAGATACGCAGTATTTT.